The next 24 T cell receptor beta chains were all read from a single sample in a study of blood T cells in healthy people across ages. With a J-beta primer mix and a sample-barcoded 5' primer, a second PCR ran about 7 to 12 cycles. Using its own MiXCR run on the 5' RACE reads, TCRdb lists one record per CDR3 protein. This table holds about 1.7 million distinct CDR3 sequences, 28% found once. Input material: blood. These receptor sequences come from a woman under 40 in good health.

This sequence joins TRBV5-1 and TRBJ2-7; D is ambiguous. V was shortened by 1 base and J by 0 bases, with 11 bases between the two germline ends. The CDR3 has 15 amino acids. The germline V gene has CDR1 SGHRS and CDR2 YFSETQ. The CDR3 protein is CASSLNAQSSYEQYF. In DNA, the CDR3 is TGCGCCAGCAGCTTGAATGCCCAAAGCTCCTACGAGCAGTACTTC.

This clonotype was seen only a few times. The V gene is TRBV20-1, the J gene TRBJ1-2; maybe TRBD1 (6 bases). V lost 0 bases to trimming and J lost 4 bases, with 12 bases between them. Germline V gene sequence: CDR1 DFQATT, CDR2 SNEGSKA (reference sequence). CDR3 length equals 14 residues. The CDR3 is CSAREAGAAYGYTF. The CDR3 nucleotides are TGCAGTGCTAGAGAGGCAGGGGCTGCCTATGGCTACACCTTC.

A few counts support this clonotype. This chain joins TRBV5-1 and TRBJ2-1; 9 bases line up with TRBD2. The ends lost 0 bases at V and 4 bases at J; junction bases unmatched: 8. This CDR3 is 17 amino acids long. CDR1 is SGHRS and CDR2 is YFSETQ in the germline V gene. The CDR3 DNA sequence: TGCGCCAGCAGCTTGGAGGGAGGACTAGCGCAATACAATGAGCAGTTCTTC. It encodes CASSLEGGLAQYNEQFF. The whole variable domain, filled in from reference TRBV5-1 and TRBJ2-1, reads KAGVTQTPRYLIKTRGQQVTLSCSPISGHRSVSWYQQTPGQGLQFLFEYFSETQRNKGNFPGRFSGRQFSNSRSEMNVSTLELGDSALYLCASSLEGGLAQYNEQFFGPGTRLTVL.

As concerns this clonotype: The germline gene is not matched at one end of the junction; a read error may be the cause. This chain uses TRBV4-1 with TRBJ2-5, with D unresolved. There are 13 residues in the CDR3. Germline V gene lookup returns CDR1 MGHRA and CDR2 YSYEKL. The CDR3 bases are TGCGCCAGCGGCCAAGATTTCCAAGAGACCCAGTACTTC. Its protein is CASGQDFQETQYF.

The chain combines TRBV5-1 with TRBJ2-3; D possibly corresponds to TRBD1 (5 bases). The CDR3 sequence is 17 residues long. V was trimmed by 2 bases and J by 6 bases, leaving 22 bases between them. Germline V CDR1 and CDR2: SGHRS, YFSETQ. CDR3 residues: CASSFPQGALGFDTQYF. The CDR3 DNA reads as TGCGCCAGCAGCTTTCCCCAAGGGGCCCTCGGATTTGATACGCAGTATTTT.

This rearrangement joins TRBV28 to TRBJ2-6, with unresolved D. V was trimmed by 9 bases and J by 0 bases, leaving 9 bases between them. This CDR3 has 14 amino acids. CDR1 and CDR2 from the germline V gene are MDHEN and SYDVKM. The CDR3 protein is CASDELSGANVLTF. The DNA for the CDR3 is TGTGCCAGTGACGAGCTCTCTGGGGCCAACGTCCTGACTTTC. The variable domain in full, completed from reference TRBV28 and TRBJ2-6, reads DVKVTQSSRYLVKRTGEKVFLECVQDMDHENMFWYRQDPGLGLRLIYFSYDVKMKEKGDIPEGYSVSREKKERFSLILESASTNQTSMYLCASDELSGANVLTFGAGSRLTVL.

The rearrangement links TRBV2 to TRBJ1-2; 9 nucleotides align to TRBD1. This CDR3 region has 14 residues. The junction had 11 bases not matched to a gene; V was cut back by 6 bases and J by 9 bases. Per the germline V gene, CDR1 is SNHLY and CDR2 is FYNNEI. The CDR3 is CASRGTGSDFSYTF. The CDR3 DNA sequence: TGTGCCAGCAGGGGGACAGGGAGTGATTTTAGCTACACCTTC.

In this sample, this clonotype turned up many times. The chain couples TRBV10-1 to TRBJ2-5; TRBD2 aligns across 7 bases. This CDR3 has 15 residues. V was clipped by 0 bases and J by 5 bases; unmatched bases: 6. The germline gives CDR1 WNHNN, CDR2 SYGVQD (reference sequence). CDR3 sequence (DNA): TGCGCCAGCAGTGAGTCGGGAACAGCGGGGGAGACCCAGTACTTC. Its translation is CASSESGTAGETQYF.

This clonotype was detected only a few times. This chain connects TRBV12-3 or TRBV12-4 to TRBJ2-7; a possible D gene is TRBD1 (6 bases). V dropped 4 bases and J dropped 0 bases, with 13 bases sitting between them. The CDR3 spans 15 residues. For the CDR3, the DNA is TGTGCCAGCAGTTCGATGGGACAACACTCCTACGAGCAGTACTTC. It specifies CASSSMGQHSYEQYF.

Worth noting for this clonotype: Germline and junction disagree at one end, which may indicate a read error. V is TRBV7-3 and J is TRBJ2-7; tentative D call: TRBD2 (6 bases). The CDR3 has 14 amino acids. In germline, CDR1 is SGHTA, CDR2 FQGTGA. CDR3 nucleotide sequence: TGTGTCAGCAGCCCCTCCGGAGGGTCCAACGAGCAGTACTTC. Amino acids: CVSSPSGGSNEQYF.

In its sample, this clonotype was seen many times. The chain uses TRBV9 and TRBJ2-7; TRBD2 is a possible D gene (6 bases). Germline CDR1 and CDR2: SGDLS and YYNGEE. The CDR3 contains 12 residues. V lost 5 bases and J 3 bases, leaving 9 bases between the germline ends. The CDR3 here is CASSGSGYEQYF. Written as DNA, the CDR3 is TGTGCCAGCAGTGGTAGCGGCTACGAGCAGTACTTC.

This clonotype was seen many times. This chain uses TRBV28 with TRBJ2-1; no reliable D call. Germline CDR1 reads MDHEN; CDR2 reads SYDVKM. With 3 bases removed from V and 9 bases from J, the gap between germline ends came to 6 bases. This CDR3 contains 11 residues. In DNA form, the CDR3 reads TGTGCCAGCAGTTTGCAGACTGAGCAGTTCTTC. Translated, it gives CASSLQTEQFF.

This clonotype was observed a few times. This rearrangement joins TRBV5-1 to TRBJ2-1; 12 nucleotides agree with TRBD2. The trim removed 6 bases at V and 0 bases at J, leaving 13 bases unmatched. The CDR3 runs to 19 residues. The germline V gene has CDR1 SGHRS and CDR2 YFSETQ. The CDR3 DNA follows: TGCGCCAGCAATCGCGGGCTAGCGGGGGGGCCTAGCTCCTACAATGAGCAGTTCTTC. Translating it yields CASNRGLAGGPSSYNEQFF.

This chain connects TRBV24-1 to TRBJ2-7, with 8 bases fitting TRBD1. The CDR3 is 16 residues long. Per the germline V gene, CDR1 is KGHDR and CDR2 is SFDVKD. Trimming at V came to 3 bases and at J to 4 bases, leaving 10 bases not matched to a gene. The CDR3 loop reads CATSDPARTGWYEQYF. CDR3 DNA sequence: TGTGCCACCAGTGATCCCGCACGGACAGGGTGGTACGAGCAGTACTTC.

About this clonotype itself: Given a much more abundant clone one base away, this may be a read error. CDR3 in DNA: TGTGCCAGCATCGCAGGGGACAGCCAAGAGACCCAGTACTTC. Translation gives CASIAGDSQETQYF. The rearrangement joins TRBV9 to TRBJ2-5; TRBD1 matches at 7 bases. CDR3 length: 14 amino acids. Trimming at V came to 6 bases and at J to 1 base, leaving 6 bases not matched to a gene. The germline V gene has CDR1 SGDLS and CDR2 YYNGEE. Variable domain in full (rest from reference TRBV9 and TRBJ2-5): DSGVTQTPKHLITATGQRVTLRCSPRSGDLSVYWYQQSLDQGLQFLIQYYNGEERAKGNILERFSAQQFPDLHSELNLSSLELGDSALYFCASIAGDSQETQYFGPGTRLLVL.

The rearrangement links TRBV7-3 to TRBJ2-1; D call uncertain. Germline V gene lookup returns CDR1 SGHTA and CDR2 FQGTGA. Trimming stripped 3 bases from V and 4 bases from J, with 13 bases between. The CDR3 length is 15 residues. This CDR3 is CASSFRVSGYNEQFF. The DNA for the CDR3 is TGTGCCAGCAGCTTCCGAGTTTCCGGTTACAATGAGCAGTTCTTC.

The chain joins TRBV7-2 to TRBJ2-1, with 8 positions matching TRBD2. This CDR3 has 16 amino acids. Germline CDR1 is SGHTA and CDR2 is FQGNSA. V lost 5 bases and J lost 7; bases outside the gene matches: 13. The CDR3 loop is CASSLVGGSGRNEQFF. Here the CDR3 DNA reads TGTGCCAGCAGCCTCGTTGGCGGGAGCGGGAGAAATGAGCAGTTCTTC.

This rearrangement joins TRBV5-6 to TRBJ2-7; no definite D call. The germline V gene encodes CDR1 SGHDT and CDR2 YYEEEE. Trimming cost V 3 bases and J 3 bases, with 10 bases left between them. The length of the CDR3 is 13 residues. The CDR3 sequence: CASSSNKGYEQYF. DNA for the CDR3: TGTGCCAGCAGCTCGAACAAGGGCTACGAGCAGTACTTC.

This clonotype was observed many times. The chain joins TRBV7-6 to TRBJ2-5; the match to TRBD2 covers 8 bases. This CDR3 spans 14 amino acids. The V gene end was trimmed by 3 bases and the J gene end by 3 bases; junction bases not matched to a gene: 3. Per the germline V gene, CDR1 is SGHVS and CDR2 is FNYEAQ. In DNA form, the CDR3 reads TGTGCCAGCAGCTTGGGGCGGGAGGAAGAGACCCAGTACTTC. Its translation: CASSLGREEETQYF.

This clonotype has more than one count but fewer than ten. This chain links TRBV12-3 or TRBV12-4 with TRBJ2-1, with TRBD2 as a possible D gene (6 bases). CDR3 length: 15 amino acids. V lost 3 bases, J lost 5 bases, and 14 bases lay in between. The DNA of the CDR3 is TGTGCCAGCAGTTTCGGAGGGACCCAAGACAATGAGCAGTTCTTC. It specifies CASSFGGTQDNEQFF.

This clonotype was detected only a few times. The chain employs TRBV5-5 and TRBJ1-2; TRBD1 aligns across 9 bases. Trimming took 4 bases from V and 9 from J; bases not matched to a gene: 10. Germline loops: CDR1 SGHKS, CDR2 YYEKEE (reference sequence). The length of the CDR3 is 14 residues. The CDR3 reads CASSPYTGGRSYTF. In DNA, the CDR3 is TGTGCCAGCAGCCCGTATACAGGGGGCAGGAGCTACACCTTC.

This chain joins TRBV6-2 or TRBV6-3 and TRBJ1-1; the match to TRBD1 covers 7 bases. V was clipped by 3 bases and J by 11 bases; unmatched bases: 9. Germline V gives CDR1 MNHEY, CDR2 SVGEGT. The CDR3 has 13 residues. Written as DNA, the CDR3 is TGTGCCAGCAGTTATAGTAGGGGGCGCCCGGCTTTCTTT. It specifies CASSYSRGRPAFF.

This clonotype was detected only a few times. This CDR3 is CASSLLSGSEQFF. For the CDR3, the DNA is TGTGCCAGCAGCTTACTTTCCGGGAGTGAGCAGTTCTTC. The genes are TRBV7-9 and TRBJ2-1, with a weak D call TRBD2 (6 bases). The CDR3 runs to 13 residues. Germline CDR1 is SEHNR and CDR2 is FQNEAQ (reference sequence). Trimming removed 2 bases from V and 9 bases from J, with 11 bases in between.

The genes are TRBV6-5 and TRBJ2-7; TRBD1 aligns across 7 bases. CDR1 MNHEY and CDR2 SVGAGI come from the germline V gene. The CDR3 sequence is 14 residues long. V was pared by 2 bases and J by 12 bases, with 13 bases of the junction left unmatched. CDR3 region: CASSYGLAETGWYF. The CDR3 DNA reads as TGTGCCAGCAGTTACGGACTTGCGGAGACAGGGTGGTACTTC.